This T cell receptor beta chain was captured by sequencing in a study of T cell clones after liver transplantation. Study overall: Graft-donor-reactive sequences were compared with third-party-reactive TCRbeta sequences from pre-transplant mixed lymphocyte reactions. Three of the eight recipients were HCV-positive; the rest had non-autoimmune, non-viral transplant indications. Subjects received no induction therapy and standard immunosuppression until randomization at 12-24 months post-transplant.

There are 14 residues in the CDR3. Germline V lookup: CDR1 MDHEN, CDR2 SYDVKM. Trimming shortened V by 4 bases and J by 1 base, and 8 bases separated the two germline ends. Sequencing was performed with immunoSEQ multiplex PCR; in TCRdb, only in-frame clones are kept and a portion is missing. The data hold approximately 68,000 clones, with 80% observed a single time. The TCR originated in a human donor who received a liver transplant. The chain has TRBV28 and TRBJ1-3; D not certain. The sample consisted of CD4+ T cells from blood, taken before liver transplant. Here the CDR3 reads CASSSRYSGNTIYF. CDR3 coding DNA: TGTGCCAGCAGTTCTCGGTATTCTGGAAACACCATATATTTT.